This T cell receptor beta chain derives from a study of blood T cell repertoires in COVID-19. Germline CDR1 is SGHDT and CDR2 is YYEEEE. The CDR3 runs to 16 residues. With 3 bases clipped from V and 1 base from J, the junction kept 6 bases outside the gene matches. Clones were read by immunoSEQ multiplex PCR, and TCRdb kept only the in-frame ones, dropping some. The data hold 200,000 to 250,000 clones, with more than 75% observed a single time. This TCR came from a young woman who had recovered from COVID-19. The chain recombines TRBV5-6 with TRBJ1-2; 10 bases map to TRBD1. The sequenced material came from peripheral blood. The CDR3 coding sequence is TGTGCCAGCAGCTCCGGGACAGGGGCCTTTAACTATGGCTACACCTTC. It codes for CASSSGTGAFNYGYTF. The complete variable domain, with remaining parts taken from reference TRBV5-6 and TRBJ1-2, reads DAGVTQSPTHLIKTRGQQVTLRCSPKSGHDTVSWYQQALGQGPQFIFQYYEEEERQRGNFPDRFSGHQFPNYSSELNVNALLLGDSALYLCASSSGTGAFNYGYTFGSGTRLTVV.